This TCR beta chain stems from a study of blood T cell repertoires in COVID-19. About the research overall: Sample material is recorded as cDNA or gDNA derived from T cells, B-cell-depleted T cells, or PBMCs.

Germline V gene lookup returns CDR1 SGHDN and CDR2 FVKESK. Trimming took off 1 base at V and 4 bases at J, with 8 bases between the two ends. The CDR3 spans 14 residues. Authors' methods: Reference gene primers were amplified, and this amplification served to estimate nucleated cell counts. Assay: immunoSEQ multiplex PCR; the TCRdb copy retains only in-frame clones and omits some. V and J calls and clone size are as listed in that table; D and trimming were resolved from the DNA. The sample consists of around 100,000 clones, 75% to 85% of them appearing once. The receptor was isolated from a man aged 70-80 years with acute or convalescent COVID-19. V and J are TRBV14 and TRBJ1-5, with TRBD1 as a possible D gene (5 bases). The sample taken for sequencing was peripheral blood. The CDR3 nucleotides are TGTGCCAGCAGCCAAGCCGGGGGAAATCAGCCCCAGCATTTT. It encodes CASSQAGGNQPQHF.